These 27 T cell receptor beta chains were all obtained from the same sample, sequenced in a study of monozygotic twins with inflammatory bowel disease. TCRdb re-called the 5' RACE reads and catalogs CDR3 proteins one per entry, DNA excluded. In total, the table holds 300,000 to 400,000 distinct CDR3 sequences. Input material: blood. The receptors were gathered from a human donor with ulcerative colitis or Crohn's disease, or a healthy co-twin of an affected twin (not recorded which).

The chain joins TRBV6-6 to TRBJ2-5; TCRdb reports TRBD2, a call that lacks DNA to check it against. Germline loops: CDR1 MNHNY, CDR2 SVGAGI (reference sequence). This CDR3 contains 13 residues. CDR3 in amino acids: CASTIGGAETQYF.

CDR3: CATSGRDRDYNEQFF. The J gene is TRBJ2-1, the V gene TRBV24-1; TCRdb names TRBD1, which stays unverified in the absence of DNA. The CDR3 spans 15 residues. Germline CDR1 KGHDR, CDR2 SFDVKD.

The chain uses TRBV15 and TRBJ2-5; without DNA, the TCRdb call of TRBD1 cannot be checked. CDR3 length: 18 amino acids. Germline lookup yields CDR1 LNHNV and CDR2 YYDKDF (reference sequence). The CDR3 here is CATSRDSYGGGGGETQYF.

This rearrangement joins TRBV7-9 to TRBJ2-5; the D gene TCRdb calls, TRBD2, cannot be checked with no DNA. From germline, CDR1 is SEHNR and CDR2 FQNEAQ (reference sequence). The CDR3 length is 13 residues. CDR3: CASSPTSGETQYF.

This CDR3 is CASSAGQGMGTEAFF. The chain carries TRBV5-6 and TRBJ1-1; as DNA is missing, the TRBD1 call by TCRdb cannot be tested. Germline V CDR1 and CDR2: SGHDT, YYEEEE. The CDR3 totals 15 residues.

The chain carries TRBV9 and TRBJ2-7; TCRdb proposes TRBD1, but this gene call is untestable without DNA. CDR1 is SGDLS, CDR2 YYNGEE, per germline. CDR3 length: 13 amino acids. The CDR3 reads CASSGPGHYEQYF.

The chain has TRBV6-2 or TRBV6-3 and TRBJ2-3; TCRdb selects TRBD1, and the lack of DNA leaves this call unchecked. The V gene's germline CDR1 is MNHEY and CDR2 SVGEGT. The CDR3 covers 20 residues. The CDR3 reads CASSYPQGSGGDSSTDTQYF.

V usage is TRBV5-1 and J usage is TRBJ2-1; TCRdb's D call of TRBD1 is untestable without DNA. Germline lookup yields CDR1 SGHRS and CDR2 YFSETQ. The CDR3 is made up of 16 amino acids. This CDR3 is CASSSKAKGSYNEQFF.

The chain links TRBV5-1 to TRBJ2-7. The CDR3 length is 14 residues. Germline V CDR1 and CDR2: SGHRS, YFSETQ. The CDR3 loop reads CASSEETYSYEQYF.

The chain carries TRBV5-5 and TRBJ2-5; no DNA is available, so the TRBD1 call from TCRdb remains unchecked. The V gene's germline CDR1 is SGHKS and CDR2 YYEKEE (reference sequence). The CDR3 totals 14 residues. The CDR3 spells CASSTSGRQETQYF.

The rearrangement uses TRBV9 and TRBJ2-1; TCRdb designates TRBD1, a call that cannot be tested without DNA. The CDR3 spans 15 residues. Germline loops: CDR1 SGDLS, CDR2 YYNGEE. The chain's CDR3 is CASSVGGGPYNEQFF.

V and J are TRBV19 and TRBJ2-2; TCRdb indicates TRBD1, and absent DNA this call remains unverified. In germline, CDR1 is LNHDA, CDR2 SQIVND (reference sequence). The length of the CDR3 is 17 residues. This chain's CDR3 is CASSTPWTGGNTGELFF.

This chain links TRBV7-9 with TRBJ2-6. Germline loops: CDR1 SEHNR, CDR2 FQNEAQ (reference sequence). The length of the CDR3 is 16 residues. CDR3 amino acids: CASRKGRASGANVLTF.

This sequence joins TRBV13 and TRBJ1-5; TCRdb proposes TRBD1, but this gene call is untestable without DNA. Germline V gives CDR1 PRHDT, CDR2 FYEKMQ (reference sequence). CDR3 size: 16 residues. The CDR3 is CASSLERGQGKGPQHF.

V is TRBV24-1 and J is TRBJ2-1; TCRdb designates TRBD1, a call that cannot be tested without DNA. The CDR3 loop spans 16 amino acids. Germline CDR1 KGHDR, CDR2 SFDVKD. The CDR3: CATSDFDRISYNEQFF.

The chain links TRBV5-4 to TRBJ2-2; the TCRdb D gene call, TRBD2, has no DNA to confirm it. This CDR3 contains 15 residues. Germline assignment: CDR1 SGHNT and CDR2 YYREEE (reference sequence). CDR3 region: CASSQAGEYTGELFF.

The rearrangement joins TRBV7-2 to TRBJ2-6; TCRdb outputs TRBD2, but without DNA this stays unchecked. Germline assignment: CDR1 SGHTA and CDR2 FQGNSA. The CDR3 is 17 residues long. The CDR3 spells CASSSLPAGTGANVLTF.

The V and J genes are TRBV10-3 and TRBJ2-1; TCRdb indicates TRBD1, and absent DNA this call remains unverified. This CDR3 spans 13 amino acids. Per the germline V gene, CDR1 is ENHRY and CDR2 is SYGVKD. This CDR3 is CAIRGGQDNEQFF.

The rearrangement links TRBV7-2 to TRBJ1-2. Germline assignment: CDR1 SGHTA and CDR2 FQGNSA. The CDR3 contains 13 residues. CDR3 amino acids: CASSLERVGGYTF.

The gene calls are TRBV6-2 or TRBV6-3 and TRBJ1-5; TCRdb's D call of TRBD1 is untestable without DNA. Germline values: CDR1 MNHEY, CDR2 SVGEGT. This CDR3 spans 15 amino acids. The CDR3 sequence is CASSYEGRGNQPQHF.

The chain combines TRBV20-1 with TRBJ2-7. The CDR3 sequence is 14 residues long. CDR1 is DFQATT, CDR2 SNEGSKA, per germline (reference sequence). CDR3 sequence reads: CSARDPILYYEQYF.

J is TRBJ2-7 and V is TRBV12-3 or TRBV12-4; TCRdb outputs TRBD1, but without DNA this stays unchecked. CDR3 length: 15 amino acids. The CDR3: CASSLGGGPPYEQYF.

The chain joins TRBV5-6 to TRBJ2-7. There are 15 residues in the CDR3. From germline, CDR1 is SGHDT and CDR2 YYEEEE. The CDR3 is CASSLDRTTNPRQYF. Supplemented by reference TRBV5-6 and TRBJ2-7, the full variable domain reads DAGVTQSPTHLIKTRGQQVTLRCSPKSGHDTVSWYQQALGQGPQFIFQYYEEEERQRGNFPDRFSGHQFPNYSSELNVNALLLGDSALYLCASSLDRTTNPRQYFGPGTRLTVT.

This chain uses TRBV5-1 with TRBJ2-5; TCRdb calls TRBD2, which cannot be checked without DNA. There are 16 residues in the CDR3. Germline lookup yields CDR1 SGHRS and CDR2 YFSETQ. Here the CDR3 reads CASTLGLAGRRETQYF. Drawing the rest from reference TRBV5-1 and TRBJ2-5, the complete variable domain is KAGVTQTPRYLIKTRGQQVTLSCSPISGHRSVSWYQQTPGQGLQFLFEYFSETQRNKGNFPGRFSGRQFSNSRSEMNVSTLELGDSALYLCASTLGLAGRRETQYFGPGTRLLVL.

The chain joins TRBV20-1 to TRBJ2-1; TCRdb outputs TRBD1, but without DNA this stays unchecked. Germline V lookup: CDR1 DFQATT, CDR2 SNEGSKA (reference sequence). This CDR3 spans 15 amino acids. This CDR3 reads CSARSLAGVYNEQFF.

The chain carries TRBV7-3 and TRBJ2-1; TCRdb's assignment of TRBD1 cannot be checked, as there is no DNA. CDR1 and CDR2 from the germline V gene are SGHTA and FQGTGA. The CDR3 runs to 14 residues. Here the CDR3 reads CASSLSREPDEQFF.

This chain connects TRBV27 to TRBJ2-1. The CDR3 has 15 residues. CDR1 MNHEY and CDR2 SMNVEV come from the germline V gene (reference sequence). CDR3 in amino acids: CASRWVRGSYNEQFF.